A single sample gave rise to the 31 T cell receptor beta chains below, sequenced in a study of neurological immune-mediated disorders. TCRdb called the 5' RACE reads again in MiXCR, with one record for every CDR3 protein. The sample yields some 50,000 distinct CDR3 sequences, around 17% seen once. The sequencing sample was made of PBMCs. The receptors derive from a man in his 60s in good health.

This clonotype appeared many times. V usage is TRBV5-4 and J usage is TRBJ2-7; D could derive from TRBD1 or TRBD2 (5 bases each). This CDR3 is 13 amino acids long. The V and J ends lost 2 bases and 2 bases respectively, with 8 bases between them. Germline V CDR1 and CDR2: SGHNT, YYREEE (reference sequence). The DNA for the CDR3 is TGTGCCAGCAGCTTCGGGGCCACCTACGAGCAGTACTTC. Its translation is CASSFGATYEQYF.

Many counts were recorded for this clonotype. V is TRBV6-2 or TRBV6-3 and J is TRBJ2-2; no clear D. The CDR3 length is 16 residues. Trimming left V 1 base short and J 0 bases short, with 9 bases between. CDR1 is MNHEY and CDR2 is SVGEGT in the germline V gene. The CDR3 region has the DNA TGTGCCAGCAGTTACTTCAGGCGAACGAACACCGGGGAGCTGTTTTTT. Translating gives CASSYFRRTNTGELFF.

This clonotype was observed at least ten times. The DNA of the CDR3 is TGTGCCAGCAGCGAAGTTGGACAGGGGGTAGGAGGCACTGAAGCTTTCTTT. Translated: CASSEVGQGVGGTEAFF. V usage is TRBV7-6 and J usage is TRBJ1-1, with 10 nucleotides matching TRBD1. The V gene's germline CDR1 is SGHVS and CDR2 FNYEAQ. The CDR3 has 17 residues. V lost 5 bases to trimming and J lost 4 bases; unmatched junction nucleotides: 13. Full variable domain (rest looked up from reference TRBV7-6 and TRBJ1-1): GAGVSQSPRYKVTKRGQDVALRCDPISGHVSLYWYRQALGQGPEFLTYFNYEAQQDKSGLPNDRFSAERPEGSISTLTIQRTEQRDSAMYRCASSEVGQGVGGTEAFFGQGTRLTVV.

This clonotype was counted at least ten times. The chain has TRBV2 and TRBJ2-5; 8 bases match TRBD1. Germline values: CDR1 SNHLY, CDR2 FYNNEI. V was clipped by 6 bases and J by 6 bases; unmatched bases: 12. The CDR3 has 15 amino acids. In DNA form, the CDR3 reads TGTGCCAGCAGGGAACGGGAAAGACAGGGGAAGACCCAGTACTTC. It encodes CASRERERQGKTQYF.

This clonotype came up many times. V usage is TRBV5-1 and J usage is TRBJ2-3, with 8 bases that match TRBD2. Germline V gives CDR1 SGHRS, CDR2 YFSETQ. V lost 2 bases and J lost 5; bases outside the gene matches: 4. The length of the CDR3 is 14 residues. The CDR3 DNA reads as TGCGCCAGCAGCTTCTCAAGCGGGAGAGATACGCAGTATTTT. It encodes CASSFSSGRDTQYF. Full variable domain (outside the CDR3, taken from reference TRBV5-1 and TRBJ2-3): KAGVTQTPRYLIKTRGQQVTLSCSPISGHRSVSWYQQTPGQGLQFLFEYFSETQRNKGNFPGRFSGRQFSNSRSEMNVSTLELGDSALYLCASSFSSGRDTQYFGPGTRLTVL.

This clonotype was recorded at least ten times. This chain joins TRBV28 and TRBJ2-7, with TRBD1 identical over 9 bases. The germline gives CDR1 MDHEN, CDR2 SYDVKM. Losses at the gene ends were 3 bases for V and 3 bases for J; bases not matched to a gene: 3. This CDR3 region has 14 residues. CDR3 protein: CASSLLDRGYEQYF. DNA of the CDR3: TGTGCCAGCAGTTTGTTGGACAGGGGCTACGAGCAGTACTTC.

This clonotype showed up many times. The V and J genes are TRBV9 and TRBJ1-4; D gene uncertain. Germline loops: CDR1 SGDLS, CDR2 YYNGEE. V was trimmed by 6 bases and J by 0 bases, leaving 18 bases between them. The CDR3 consists of 17 residues. CDR3 bases: TGTGCCAGCACCGAATCTGGCGTTTTCGCAACTAATGAAAAACTGTTTTTT. This encodes CASTESGVFATNEKLFF. The full variable domain, its missing parts supplied by reference TRBV9 and TRBJ1-4, is DSGVTQTPKHLITATGQRVTLRCSPRSGDLSVYWYQQSLDQGLQFLIQYYNGEERAKGNILERFSAQQFPDLHSELNLSSLELGDSALYFCASTESGVFATNEKLFFGSGTQLSVL.

The chain carries TRBV7-2 and TRBJ2-1; the D is unclear. Germline CDR1 is SGHTA and CDR2 is FQGNSA. V lost 0 bases and J lost 8, with 2 bases in between. The CDR3 has 11 residues. Here the CDR3 DNA reads TGTGCCAGCAGCTTAGCCGATGAGCAGTTCTTC. This codes for CASSLADEQFF.

This clonotype has at least ten counts. The chain couples TRBV12-3 or TRBV12-4 to TRBJ2-1, with D tentatively TRBD1 (5 bases). The V and J ends lost 2 bases and 0 bases respectively, with 8 bases between them. The CDR3 runs 15 residues. The CDR3 coding sequence is TGTGCCAGCAGTTTAATCCAGGGCTCCTACAATGAGCAGTTCTTC. It codes for CASSLIQGSYNEQFF.

The rearrangement uses TRBV6-1 and TRBJ2-7; tentative D call: TRBD2 (5 bases). V was pared by 7 bases and J by 2 bases, with 18 bases between. Germline V gene lookup returns CDR1 MNHNS and CDR2 SASEGT. This CDR3 comprises 15 residues. In DNA form, the CDR3 reads TGTGCCAGCACCCCTTTTCGGAGGTCGGCCTACGAGCAGTACTTC. Its protein product is CASTPFRRSAYEQYF.

This clonotype was observed many times. The chain employs TRBV7-2 and TRBJ1-5, with D uncertain. This CDR3 comprises 12 residues. CDR1 is SGHTA, CDR2 FQGNSA, per germline. V lost 4 bases and J lost 8, with 9 bases in between. CDR3 sequence reads: CASSSLGKPQHF. The CDR3 DNA reads TGTGCCAGCAGCTCCCTTGGCAAGCCCCAGCATTTT.

This clonotype was counted ten times or more. This chain joins TRBV14 and TRBJ2-3; D uncertain. Per the germline V gene, CDR1 is SGHDN and CDR2 is FVKESK. There are 11 residues in the CDR3. Trimming took 3 bases from V and 7 from J, leaving 5 bases between them. The CDR3 coding sequence is TGTGCCAGCAGCCATTACAATACGCAGTATTTT. It yields the protein CASSHYNTQYF.

This sequence joins TRBV6-5 and TRBJ1-1, with D unclear. Germline assignment: CDR1 MNHEY and CDR2 SVGAGI. The CDR3 contains 13 residues. The V end lost 9 bases, the J end lost 1 base, and 12 bases lay between the germline ends. The CDR3 region has the DNA TGTGCCAGTTCCATAGCGAGGAACACTGAAGCTTTCTTT. Protein product: CASSIARNTEAFF.

The sample holds many counts of this clonotype. The chain links TRBV5-1 to TRBJ2-1, with 7 bases aligning to TRBD2. This CDR3 region has 15 residues. J lost 3 bases, V lost 0 bases, and 3 bases had no gene match. Looked up from germline, CDR1 is SGHRS and CDR2 is YFSETQ. In DNA, the CDR3 is TGCGCCAGCAGCTTGGTCTCGGGAGGCTACAATGAGCAGTTCTTC. Translated, it gives CASSLVSGGYNEQFF.

The chain combines TRBV5-1 with TRBJ2-7; 14 bases are shared with TRBD2. Per the germline V gene, CDR1 is SGHRS and CDR2 is YFSETQ. The CDR3 loop spans 15 amino acids. The V and J ends lost 4 bases and 5 bases, in that order; junction bases with no gene match: 5. The CDR3, as DNA: TGCGCCAGCAGCGCGGGACTAGCGGGGGCCCACGAGCAGTACTTC. Protein sequence: CASSAGLAGAHEQYF.

This clonotype came up many times. The chain joins TRBV20-1 to TRBJ2-3, with TRBD2 matching 11 bases. This CDR3 contains 17 residues. V lost 4 bases, J lost 1 base, and 10 bases stayed unmatched. From germline, CDR1 is DFQATT and CDR2 SNEGSKA (reference sequence). Written as DNA, the CDR3 is TGCAGTGCTACCCCGGGACTAGCGGCTTCTGGCACAGATACGCAGTATTTT. Translating it yields CSATPGLAASGTDTQYF.

This clonotype was seen at least ten times. The V and J genes are TRBV6-5 and TRBJ2-1; D assignment may be TRBD1 or TRBD2 (6 bases each). The CDR3 is made up of 15 amino acids. V lost 0 bases to trimming and J lost 7 bases, with 13 bases between them. The germline V gene has CDR1 MNHEY and CDR2 SVGAGI. CDR3 in amino acids: CASSYSGGWKNEQFF. The CDR3 region has the DNA TGTGCCAGCAGTTACTCCGGGGGCTGGAAAAATGAGCAGTTCTTC.

The table lists this clonotype with many counts. This rearrangement joins TRBV6-6 to TRBJ2-5, with D uncertain. V lost 6 bases and J 9 bases, leaving 11 bases between the germline ends. The CDR3 sequence is 11 residues long. Germline V lookup: CDR1 MNHNY, CDR2 SVGAGI (reference sequence). CDR3 residues: CASRQAGPQYF. The CDR3 nucleotides are TGTGCCAGCAGGCAAGCAGGCCCCCAGTACTTC.

The chain combines TRBV28 with TRBJ2-5; the match to TRBD1 covers 9 bases. Per the germline V gene, CDR1 is MDHEN and CDR2 is SYDVKM. The J segment lost 9 bases and the V segment lost 6 bases, leaving 8 bases of the junction unmatched. This CDR3 is built from 13 residues. DNA of the CDR3: TGTGCCAGCAGCTTACCGGGACAGGGAGCCCAGTACTTC. Residues: CASSLPGQGAQYF. Based on the CDR3 plus reference TRBV28 and TRBJ2-5, the full variable domain is DVKVTQSSRYLVKRTGEKVFLECVQDMDHENMFWYRQDPGLGLRLIYFSYDVKMKEKGDIPEGYSVSREKKERFSLILESASTNQTSMYLCASSLPGQGAQYFGPGTRLLVL.

This clonotype was seen repeatedly, ten times or more. The genes are TRBV9 and TRBJ2-3, with TRBD1 matching 7 bases. This CDR3 is built from 14 residues. Unmatched junction bases numbered 1, after V lost 3 bases and J lost 0 bases. Per germline, CDR1 SGDLS and CDR2 YYNGEE. CDR3 in amino acids: CASSGTGSTDTQYF. The CDR3, as DNA: TGTGCCAGCAGCGGGACAGGTAGCACAGATACGCAGTATTTT.

As regards this clonotype: The CDR3 does not end in the conserved phenylalanine or tryptophan, so this is likely a read error. The CDR3 is CASSPLPGELFL. In DNA form, the CDR3 reads TGTGCCAGCAGCCCCTTACCCGGGGAGCTGTTTTTG. The rearrangement joins TRBV7-2 to TRBJ2-2; D gene uncertain. From germline, CDR1 is SGHTA and CDR2 FQGNSA. This CDR3 is built from 12 residues. Deletions cut 5 bases from V and 6 bases from J, with 7 bases between.

This clonotype was detected ten times or more. This chain joins TRBV27 and TRBJ1-2, with 7 bases fitting TRBD1. CDR1 and CDR2 (germline): MNHEY, SMNVEV (reference sequence). This CDR3 is 15 amino acids long. Trimming at V came to 5 bases and at J to 9 bases, leaving 15 bases not matched to a gene. Here the CDR3 reads CASSPIDRALLSYTF. In nucleotides, the CDR3 is TGTGCCAGCAGTCCCATAGACAGGGCCCTCCTGAGCTACACCTTC.

This clonotype has ten or more counts. The J gene is TRBJ2-4, the V gene TRBV28; TRBD2 might be the D (7 bases). The CDR3 extends over 15 amino acids. Trimming removed 4 bases from V and 9 bases from J, with 19 bases in between. CDR1 is MDHEN and CDR2 is SYDVKM in the germline V gene. The CDR3 reads CASSSPGGDLSIQYF. CDR3 sequence (DNA): TGTGCCAGCAGTTCGCCGGGGGGCGACTTGAGCATTCAGTACTTC.

This clonotype was recorded a few times. The rearrangement links TRBV7-2 to TRBJ1-5, with D possibly TRBD1 on 5 matching bases. Looked up from germline, CDR1 is SGHTA and CDR2 is FQGNSA. The CDR3 runs 16 residues. V was cut by 1 base and J by 4 bases, with 14 bases left in between. CDR3 region: CASSLVGGGLNQPQHF. The CDR3 DNA sequence: TGTGCCAGCAGCTTAGTGGGCGGGGGGTTAAATCAGCCCCAGCATTTT. Full variable domain (outside the CDR3, taken from reference TRBV7-2 and TRBJ1-5): GAGVSQSPSNKVTEKGKDVELRCDPISGHTALYWYRQSLGQGLEFLIYFQGNSAPDKSGLPSDRFSAERTGGSVSTLTIQRTQQEDSAVYLCASSLVGGGLNQPQHFGDGTRLSIL.

This clonotype showed up many times. V is TRBV11-3 and J is TRBJ2-3; 8 positions match TRBD1. CDR1 is SGHNT, CDR2 YENEEA, per germline. J was trimmed by 2 bases and V by 4 bases; bases with no gene match: 2. CDR3 length equals 14 residues. The CDR3 protein is CASSSTGATDTQYF. CDR3 DNA: TGTGCCAGCAGCTCGACAGGGGCCACAGATACGCAGTATTTT.

This clonotype was picked up many times. The CDR3 protein is CASSYPRSGNTIYF. The CDR3 nucleotides are TGTGCCAGCAGTTACCCGAGGTCTGGAAACACCATATATTTT. V gene TRBV28 combines with J gene TRBJ1-3, with D hard to call. Trimming stripped 4 bases from V and 1 base from J, with 8 bases between. Germline values: CDR1 MDHEN, CDR2 SYDVKM. CDR3 length: 14 residues.

The rearrangement joins TRBV6-2 or TRBV6-3 to TRBJ2-3, with 7 bases matching TRBD1. Germline loops: CDR1 MNHEY, CDR2 SVGEGT. The trim removed 6 bases at V and 6 bases at J, leaving 12 bases unmatched. The CDR3 consists of 15 residues. The CDR3 protein is CASRGSMNRGDTQYF. In DNA form, the CDR3 reads TGTGCCAGCAGGGGCAGTATGAACAGGGGCGATACGCAGTATTTT.

The sample holds many counts of this clonotype. The rearrangement uses TRBV5-4 and TRBJ1-6; D possibly corresponds to TRBD1 (5 bases). V dropped 0 bases and J dropped 8 bases, with 9 bases sitting between them. Germline V gene data show CDR1 as SGHNT and CDR2 as YYREEE (reference sequence). This CDR3 spans 14 amino acids. CDR3 sequence (DNA): TGTGCCAGCAGCTTGGCCGAGGGGTATTCACCCCTCCACTTT. It specifies CASSLAEGYSPLHF.

At least ten counts were recorded for this clonotype. This chain links TRBV20-1 with TRBJ2-1; D assignment may be TRBD1 or TRBD2 (5 bases each). CDR1 is DFQATT, CDR2 SNEGSKA, per germline (reference sequence). The V and J ends lost 3 bases and 8 bases respectively, with 17 bases between them. This CDR3 has 14 amino acids. CDR3 nucleotides: TGCAGTGCTAGCAAGCGGTCGGGGCGGTATGAGCAGTTCTTC. Residues: CSASKRSGRYEQFF.

This clonotype showed up many times. The chain's CDR3 is CASSSGLVGGPGHNEQFF. The DNA of the CDR3 is TGCGCCAGCAGCTCAGGACTAGTGGGAGGGCCTGGGCACAATGAGCAGTTCTTC. The chain couples TRBV5-1 to TRBJ2-1, with 7 nucleotides matching TRBD2. V shed 3 bases, J shed 5 bases, and the junction held 17 bases outside the gene matches. This CDR3 region has 18 residues. Germline lookup yields CDR1 SGHRS and CDR2 YFSETQ.

The table lists this clonotype with many counts. The rearrangement uses TRBV6-1 and TRBJ2-1; 8 bases line up with TRBD1. V was clipped by 6 bases and J by 7 bases; unmatched bases: 11. This CDR3 comprises 15 residues. Germline V gene data show CDR1 as MNHNS and CDR2 as SASEGT. In DNA, the CDR3 is TGTGCCAGCAGGCACTTACTTGGACAGGGAAATGAGCAGTTCTTC. Residues: CASRHLLGQGNEQFF.